The entry below gives a single T cell receptor (beta chain) sequence along with its context. This CDR3 comprises 17 residues. From germline, CDR1 is SGHRS and CDR2 YFSETQ. Trimming took 3 bases from V and 2 from J; bases not matched to a gene: 8. This specimen belongs to a study of siplizumab effects on memory and regulatory T cells. Sequencing was performed with immunoSEQ multiplex PCR; in TCRdb, only in-frame clones are kept and a portion is missing. The sample holds fewer than 85,000 clones; about 91% are singletons and the top ten take more than 1.5%. V gene TRBV5-1 combines with J gene TRBJ2-3; 11 bases agree with TRBD2. The sample consisted of Tregs sorted from blood. This receptor was obtained from a human donor in good health. Written as DNA, the CDR3 is TGCGCCAGCAGCTCCGATAGCGGGGGGGTTACCACAGATACGCAGTATTTT. It specifies CASSSDSGGVTTDTQYF. Full variable domain (remainder filled in from reference TRBV5-1 and TRBJ2-3): KAGVTQTPRYLIKTRGQQVTLSCSPISGHRSVSWYQQTPGQGLQFLFEYFSETQRNKGNFPGRFSGRQFSNSRSEMNVSTLELGDSALYLCASSSDSGGVTTDTQYFGPGTRLTVL.